This TCR beta chain was captured by sequencing in a study of blood T cells in healthy people across ages. Study-wide findings and caveats: Leaving the PBMCs unsorted stopped any conclusive comparison of naive versus antigen-experienced cells.

It was with a sample-barcoded 5' primer and a J-beta primer mix that a second PCR of roughly 7 to 11 cycles was run. All cDNA molecules were each tagged by a template-switch adaptor with 12 random nucleotides. TCRdb analysed the 5' RACE reads with MiXCR anew, one entry per CDR3 protein. Of about 630,000 distinct CDR3 sequences in the sample, more than 20% were seen once. The CDR3 is 14 amino acids. CDR1 and CDR2 (germline): MDHEN, SYDVKM. The V gene lost 8 bases and the J gene lost 2 bases, with 15 bases spanning the gap. The donors, aged roughly 6 to 95, were healthy Caucasians from Russia. For this clonotype: The antigen remains undetermined.

Sequenced sample: blood. V usage is TRBV28 and J usage is TRBJ1-2; no clear D gene. This receptor was taken from a man aged 65 to 79 in good health. The CDR3 sequence is CASSPTTRNYGYTF. CDR3 bases: TGTGCCAGCTCCCCCACCACCCGGAACTATGGCTACACCTTC.